The next 25 T cell receptor beta chains were all read from a single sample in a study of CD8+CD57+ T cells in acquired aplastic anemia. The template used for profiling TCR beta VDJ and CDR3 was genomic DNA. TCRdb passed the reads through MiXCR, listing each CDR3 protein once. This table holds about 180,000 distinct CDR3 sequences, approximately 48% found once. Sequencing was done on patients that had shown CD8+CD57+ cell expansion by flow cytometry. The sequenced sample consisted of sorted CD4+, CD8+, or CD8+CD57+ T cells (not recorded which) from PBMCs. These receptors were taken from a human donor with aplastic anemia.

V gene TRBV2 combines with J gene TRBJ2-7, with 7 bases matching TRBD1. V lost 10 bases, J lost 4 bases, and 10 bases stayed unmatched. Germline assignment: CDR1 SNHLY and CDR2 FYNNEI. The CDR3 is 13 residues long. CDR3 protein: CATRPDRQYEQYF. CDR3 sequence (DNA): TGTGCCACCCGACCGGACAGGCAATACGAGCAGTACTTC.

V is TRBV6-5 and J is TRBJ1-2, with 9 bases identical to TRBD1. CDR1 and CDR2 (germline): MNHEY, SVGAGI. V lost 2 bases to trimming and J lost 8 bases; unmatched junction nucleotides: 12. The CDR3 runs 16 residues. The CDR3 is CASSYRPPTGGKGYTF. CDR3 nucleotide sequence: TGTGCCAGCAGTTACAGGCCCCCCACAGGGGGCAAAGGCTACACCTTC.

This clonotype was seen just once. This CDR3 is CASSMGVGAWTEAFF. The CDR3 nucleotides read TGCGCCAGCAGCATGGGAGTGGGGGCATGGACTGAAGCTTTCTTT. The genes are TRBV5-1 and TRBJ1-1; D is possibly TRBD1 (6 bases). The V and J ends lost 4 bases and 5 bases respectively, with 18 bases between them. Germline V gene sequence: CDR1 SGHRS, CDR2 YFSETQ. The CDR3 spans 15 residues.

V gene TRBV12-3 or TRBV12-4 combines with J gene TRBJ1-6, with D maybe TRBD1 (5 bases). The CDR3 length is 15 residues. Between the trimmed V and J ends, which lost 1 base and 6 bases, there was a span of 10 bases. CDR3 region: CASSLDPGPNSPLHF. The DNA of the CDR3 is TGTGCCAGCAGTTTAGACCCAGGGCCTAATTCACCCCTCCACTTT.

This clonotype was picked up many times. The rearrangement joins TRBV29-1 to TRBJ1-1; 8 positions match TRBD1. The germline V gene has CDR1 SQVTM and CDR2 ANQGSEA. This CDR3 region has 14 residues. V gave up 2 bases and J gave up 4 bases; unmatched junction bases: 6. Here the CDR3 DNA reads TGCAGCGTTGAACGGACAGGGTCGATCACTGAAGCTTTCTTT. The encoded protein is CSVERTGSITEAFF.

The chain employs TRBV5-1 and TRBJ2-1; D remains ambiguous. V dropped 0 bases and J dropped 6 bases, with 16 bases sitting between them. The germline V gene encodes CDR1 SGHRS and CDR2 YFSETQ. CDR3 length equals 16 residues. The CDR3 DNA reads as TGCGCCAGCAGCTTGGTGGAATTTGGTCTGGGCAATGAGCAGTTCTTC. This codes for CASSLVEFGLGNEQFF.

J is TRBJ1-1 and V is TRBV24-1, with D perhaps matching TRBD1 (5 bases). V was trimmed by 5 bases and J by 1 base, leaving 7 bases between them. The CDR3 has 13 amino acids. CDR1 and CDR2 from the germline V gene are KGHDR and SFDVKD. The CDR3 sequence: CATSVGQNTEAFF. CDR3 nucleotide sequence: TGTGCCACCAGTGTCGGACAGAACACTGAAGCTTTCTTT.

The chain has TRBV7-2 and TRBJ2-7; D gene uncertain. The V and J ends lost 3 bases and 2 bases respectively, with 14 bases between them. The CDR3 totals 15 residues. Germline CDR1 and CDR2: SGHTA and FQGNSA. CDR3 residues: CASSFIPVGTYEQYF. CDR3 bases: TGTGCCAGCAGCTTTATCCCGGTCGGAACCTACGAGCAGTACTTC.

As to this clonotype: Germline is not matched at one junction end, which may reflect a read error. V is TRBV29-1 and J is TRBJ2-6; TRBD1 aligns across 10 bases. This CDR3 is 15 amino acids long. The germline CDR1 and CDR2 sequences are SQVTM and ANQGSEA. The CDR3 region is CSIEGTGAGANVLTF. The CDR3 region has the DNA TGCAGCATTGAAGGGACAGGGGCAGGGGCCAACGTCCTGACTTTC.

Details on this clonotype: A read error is possible here, since a much larger clone lies one base away. Written as DNA, the CDR3 is TGTGCCAGCAGTCGGACTAGCAACTACGAGCAGTACGTC. Residues: CASSRTSNYEQYV. This chain joins TRBV2 and TRBJ2-7; 8 bases align to TRBD2. The CDR3 covers 13 residues. The trim removed 5 bases at V and 3 bases at J, leaving 3 bases unmatched. Germline CDR1 and CDR2: SNHLY and FYNNEI.

This CDR3 reads CASSLGPGASEQYF. The CDR3 DNA follows: TGTGCCAGCAGTTTAGGCCCAGGGGCGAGCGAGCAGTACTTC. V and J are TRBV12-3 or TRBV12-4 and TRBJ2-7, with D possibly TRBD1 on 6 matching bases. This CDR3 has 14 residues. V lost 1 base and J lost 6, with 13 bases in between.

This clonotype came up a few times. Since a much larger clone is just one base distant, this may be a read error. The chain couples TRBV6-4 to TRBJ2-3; TRBD1 aligns across 8 bases. Unmatched junction bases numbered 5, after V lost 8 bases and J lost 4 bases. CDR1 and CDR2 (germline): MRHNA, SNTAGT. The CDR3 loop spans 13 amino acids. DNA of the CDR3: TGTGCCAGCGGACAGGGCGTCGCAGATACGCAGTATTTT. It yields the protein CASGQGVADTQYF.

This clonotype has a handful of counts. The chain recombines TRBV20-1 with TRBJ1-6; TRBD1 might be the D (6 bases). This CDR3 region has 14 residues. Germline assignment: CDR1 DFQATT and CDR2 SNEGSKA (reference sequence). Trimming removed 5 bases from V and 7 bases from J, with 15 bases in between. The CDR3 region is CSAVRTVRNSPLHF. For the CDR3, the DNA is TGCAGTGCTGTCCGGACAGTAAGGAATTCACCCCTCCACTTT.

In the case of this clonotype: The junction shows a germline mismatch at one end, possibly a read error. The chain is built from TRBV11-1 and TRBJ2-7; D is ambiguous. The length of the CDR3 is 11 residues. The germline gives CDR1 SGHAT, CDR2 FQDESV (reference sequence). The CDR3 protein is CDSSSGNEQYF. CDR3 nucleotides: TGTGACAGCAGCTCGGGCAACGAGCAGTACTTC.

With regard to this clonotype: One end of the junction is discordant with germline, which a read error may explain. The rearrangement joins TRBV20-1 to TRBJ2-7; D is perhaps TRBD1 (5 bases). CDR3 length: 12 residues. Germline CDR1 reads DFQATT; CDR2 reads SNEGSKA (reference sequence). The CDR3 sequence: CSVGQGGDERYF. In DNA form, the CDR3 reads TGCAGTGTTGGGCAGGGCGGCGACGAGCGGTACTTC.

Comment on this clonotype: This may stem from a read error, because a much larger clone lies one nucleotide away. This chain uses TRBV3-1 with TRBJ2-3; the D gene is possibly TRBD2 (5 bases). Germline V lookup: CDR1 LGHDT, CDR2 YNNKEL (reference sequence). This CDR3 is 15 amino acids long. V shed 0 bases and J shed 5 bases, with 12 bases lying between them. The CDR3 sequence is CASSQDWRAGDTQYF. In DNA form, the CDR3 reads TGTGCCAGCAGCCAAGATTGGCGGGCTGGAGATACGCAGTATTTT.

This clonotype was seen a few times. The chain is built from TRBV7-3 and TRBJ1-6, with 9 bases matching TRBD1. Germline CDR1 SGHTA, CDR2 FQGTGA. J lost 7 bases, V lost 0 bases, and 1 base had no gene match. CDR3 length: 15 amino acids. The CDR3 DNA is TGTGCCAGCAGCTTAACCACAGGGGGCAATTCACCCCTCCACTTT. It codes for CASSLTTGGNSPLHF. The full variable domain, completed using reference TRBV7-3 and TRBJ1-6, is GAGVSQTPSNKVTEKGKYVELRCDPISGHTALYWYRQSLGQGPEFLIYFQGTGAADDSGLPNDRFFAVRPEGSVSTLKIQRTERGDSAVYLCASSLTTGGNSPLHFGNGTRLTVT.

V is TRBV24-1 and J is TRBJ2-7; 11 bases are a match to TRBD2. Germline V CDR1 and CDR2: KGHDR, SFDVKD. This CDR3 has 12 residues. With V trimmed by 6 bases and J by 6 bases, 0 bases remained unmatched. CDR3 coding DNA: TGTGCCACCAGTCTAGCGGGAGGCGAGCAGTACTTC. As protein: CATSLAGGEQYF.

The chain uses TRBV24-1 and TRBJ2-5; 8 nucleotides line up with TRBD1. The V and J ends lost 9 bases and 5 bases, in that order; junction bases with no gene match: 16. CDR3 length: 16 residues. Germline CDR1 is KGHDR and CDR2 is SFDVKD. CDR3 sequence: CATPTSAGQGVETQYF. For the CDR3, the DNA is TGTGCCACCCCCACTTCTGCAGGACAGGGTGTTGAGACCCAGTACTTC.

Many counts were recorded for this clonotype. The chain employs TRBV7-6 and TRBJ1-4, with D maybe TRBD1 (5 bases). Germline CDR1 and CDR2: SGHVS and FNYEAQ. CDR3 size: 16 residues. V was pared by 1 base and J by 5 bases, with 14 bases between. CDR3 amino acids: CASSLGGQGANEKLFF. In DNA form, the CDR3 reads TGTGCCAGCAGCTTAGGCGGCCAGGGCGCAAATGAAAAACTGTTTTTT.

Details on this clonotype: A much larger clone sits a single nucleotide away, making a read error possible. The chain joins TRBV6-2 or TRBV6-3 to TRBJ2-7; the D is unclear. The CDR3 contains 13 residues. CDR1 is MNHEY, CDR2 SVGEGT, per germline. The CDR3 coding sequence is TGTACCAGCAGCTCCGACGGCGGCTACGAGCAGTACTTC. It specifies CTSSSDGGYEQYF.

The chain's CDR3 is CATSTPGHYNSPLHF. CDR3 bases: TGTGCCACCAGCACCCCGGGACACTATAATTCACCCCTCCACTTT. The chain recombines TRBV15 with TRBJ1-6, with D possibly TRBD1 on 6 matching bases. The length of the CDR3 is 15 residues. The germline CDR1 and CDR2 sequences are LNHNV and YYDKDF (reference sequence). V was clipped by 4 bases and J by 3 bases, with 10 bases between them.

Many counts were recorded for this clonotype. The chain recombines TRBV12-5 with TRBJ2-3, with D perhaps TRBD2 (5 bases). The germline V and J ends were trimmed by 7 bases and 10 bases, with 18 bases remaining between them. This CDR3 spans 13 amino acids. The germline V gene has CDR1 LGHNT and CDR2 FRNRAP. The CDR3 here is CASALVGSGAQYF. The CDR3 nucleotides read TGTGCTAGTGCCCTTGTTGGGAGTGGGGCGCAGTATTTT.

This chain uses TRBV29-1 with TRBJ1-2, with D perhaps TRBD1 (5 bases). V was clipped by 6 bases and J by 4 bases, with 9 bases between them. CDR1 is SQVTM, CDR2 ANQGSEA, per germline. The CDR3 is made up of 11 amino acids. CDR3 amino acids: CSVDGTYGYTF. The CDR3 DNA follows: TGCAGCGTGGACGGGACCTATGGCTACACCTTC.

This clonotype was recorded at least ten times. J is TRBJ1-1 and V is TRBV12-3 or TRBV12-4; D is unresolved. This CDR3 has 13 residues. V lost 7 bases and J 11 bases, leaving 20 bases between the germline ends. The CDR3 DNA reads TGTGCCAGCAACCTTGAAACCGTCGCGGAGGCTTTCTTT. It encodes CASNLETVAEAFF.